This TCR beta chain was obtained from a study of blood T cell repertoires in COVID-19. The overall study: PBMCs, B-cell-depleted T cells, or T cells were the source of the cDNA or gDNA that made up the material.

The V gene's germline CDR1 is SNHLY and CDR2 FYNNEI. CDR3 length equals 16 residues. The V gene end was trimmed by 3 bases and the J gene end by 4 bases; junction bases not matched to a gene: 5. The authors' processing: The assay estimated nucleated cells by amplifying reference gene primers. The table came from immunoSEQ multiplex PCR; TCRdb's copy has only in-frame clones and leaves some out. The D gene and trimming were derived from the DNA, and the V and J assignments and clone size from that table. The data contain about 110,000 clones, over 55% of them singletons. What was sequenced was peripheral blood. This clonotype was sampled from a human donor with acute or convalescent COVID-19. The donor label of this sample is uncertain. The chain joins TRBV2 to TRBJ2-1, with 11 bases lining up with TRBD2. CDR3 sequence reads: CASSDPGLAAYNEQFF. Written as DNA, the CDR3 is TGTGCCAGCAGTGATCCGGGACTAGCGGCTTACAATGAGCAGTTCTTC.